The source of this T cell receptor (beta chain) is a study of cytotoxic CD8 clonotypes in ibrutinib-treated CLL. Study details: Among the samples, the mean was 255,043 productive templates and tens of thousands of productive rearrangements.

The ends lost 1 base at V and 9 bases at J; junction bases unmatched: 11. CDR1 is LGHNA, CDR2 YNFKEQ, per germline. This CDR3 spans 16 amino acids. Overall study results and limits: At ibrutinib response, clonality increased, and at progression it declined back toward baseline. While tracking circulating CD8+ T-cell counts, baseline clonality exceeded that of age-matched healthy donors.

A 1 in 200,000 to 1 in 1 million T cell depth was the sequencing target. Using immunoSEQ multiplex PCR, the repertoire was profiled, and TCRdb retains in-frame clones only, with some absent. The data show approximately 200,000 clones, approximately 72% seen once. This clone was counted only a few times. Its target is not known. The specimen comprised PBMCs, sampled after 24 months of ibrutinib treatment. The clonotype originates from a human donor with chronic lymphocytic leukemia. V usage is TRBV4-2 and J usage is TRBJ2-5; 10 bases match TRBD2. DNA of the CDR3: TGTGCCAGCAGCCAAGGGACTAGCGGAGGGGGTTTGGCCCAGTACTTC. As protein: CASSQGTSGGGLAQYF.